This paragraph covers one T cell receptor (beta chain) sequence. Trimming stripped 9 bases from V and 2 bases from J, with 16 bases between. This CDR3 contains 14 residues. CDR1 and CDR2 (germline): SGHNT, YYREEE (reference sequence). This sample is part of a study of cytomegalovirus exposure and HLA in healthy donors. Primers: 60 Vbeta forward and 13 Jbeta reverse. Only in-frame clones appear in the TCRdb table, and some are missing; sequencing was by immunoSEQ multiplex PCR. The repertoire holds more than 110,000 clones, with 70% to 75% as singletons. Donors likely had unrecorded immune exposures despite being nominally healthy when sampled.

The clonotype originates from a woman between 35 and 50 years old in good health and CMV-seronegative. Sequencing was performed on PBMCs. The chain has TRBV5-4 and TRBJ2-3; a possible D gene is TRBD2 (7 bases). The CDR3, as DNA: TGTGCCACTTCGGGGGGCGTGCTCACAGATACGCAGTATTTT. Amino acids: CATSGGVLTDTQYF.